This TCR beta chain originates from a study of blood T cell repertoires in COVID-19. Study context: The cDNA or gDNA used as material had been derived from T cells, B-cell-depleted T cells, or PBMCs.

Original processing methods: Scientists estimated how many nucleated cells there were by amplifying reference gene primers. Libraries were prepared by immunoSEQ multiplex PCR; TCRdb keeps only in-frame clonotypes and omits some of them. V and J calls and clone size come straight from that table; D and trimming were deduced from the DNA. Found here are roughly 200,000 clones, around three quarters of them singletons; the top ten hold 5.5%. The receptor's source is a woman aged 70-85 years with acute or convalescent COVID-19. Source material: peripheral blood.

The CDR3 coding sequence is TGTGCCAGCAGGGGGGAGGGAGGGTCCTACGAGCAGTACTTC. Translated: CASRGEGGSYEQYF. V gene TRBV6-5 combines with J gene TRBJ2-7; 7 bases are shared with TRBD2. The CDR3 loop spans 14 amino acids. Germline V lookup: CDR1 MNHEY, CDR2 SVGAGI. Trimming at V came to 6 bases and at J to 1 base, leaving 6 bases not matched to a gene.